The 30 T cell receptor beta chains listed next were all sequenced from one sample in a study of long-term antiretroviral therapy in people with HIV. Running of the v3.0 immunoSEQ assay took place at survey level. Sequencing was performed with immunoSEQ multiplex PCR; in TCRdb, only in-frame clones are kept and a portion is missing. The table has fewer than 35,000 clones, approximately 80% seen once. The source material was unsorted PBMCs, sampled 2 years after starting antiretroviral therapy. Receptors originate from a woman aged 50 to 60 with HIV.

The CDR3 coding sequence is TGTGCCAGCAGCCCGCTGAATAGGGTCACAGATACGCAGTATTTT. It translates to CASSPLNRVTDTQYF. The V gene is TRBV7-8, the J gene TRBJ2-3; D remains unclear. V lost 5 bases and J 2 bases, leaving 14 bases between the germline ends. The V gene's germline CDR1 is SGHVS and CDR2 FQNEAQ. This CDR3 comprises 15 residues.

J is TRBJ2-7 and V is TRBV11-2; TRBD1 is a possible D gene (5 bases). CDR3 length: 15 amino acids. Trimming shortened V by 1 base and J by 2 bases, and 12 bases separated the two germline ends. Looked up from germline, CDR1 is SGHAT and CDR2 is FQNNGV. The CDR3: CASSLVQGRTYEQYF. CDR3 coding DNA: TGTGCCAGCAGCTTAGTTCAGGGTAGAACCTACGAGCAGTACTTC.

CDR3 region: CASSYSDRAGDGYTF. As DNA, the CDR3 is TGTGCCAGCAGTTACTCGGACCGGGCGGGGGACGGCTACACCTTC. The V and J genes are TRBV6-6 and TRBJ1-2; D might be TRBD1 (5 bases). This CDR3 has 15 amino acids. Germline V gene lookup returns CDR1 MNHNY and CDR2 SVGAGI (reference sequence). V gave up 0 bases and J gave up 8 bases, with 16 bases separating them.

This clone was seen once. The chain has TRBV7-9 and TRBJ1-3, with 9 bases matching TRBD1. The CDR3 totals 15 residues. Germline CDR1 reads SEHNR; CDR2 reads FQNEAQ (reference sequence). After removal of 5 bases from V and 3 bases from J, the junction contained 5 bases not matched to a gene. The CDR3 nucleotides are TGTGCCAGCAGCACAACAGGGGGCGGTGGAAACACCATATATTTT. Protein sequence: CASSTTGGGGNTIYF.

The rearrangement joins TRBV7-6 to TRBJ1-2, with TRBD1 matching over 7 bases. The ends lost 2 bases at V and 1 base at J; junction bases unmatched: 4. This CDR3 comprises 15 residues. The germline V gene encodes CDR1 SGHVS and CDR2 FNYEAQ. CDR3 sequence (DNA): TGTGCCAGCAGCTTATTCCCAGGGGGTAACTATGGCTACACCTTC. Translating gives CASSLFPGGNYGYTF.

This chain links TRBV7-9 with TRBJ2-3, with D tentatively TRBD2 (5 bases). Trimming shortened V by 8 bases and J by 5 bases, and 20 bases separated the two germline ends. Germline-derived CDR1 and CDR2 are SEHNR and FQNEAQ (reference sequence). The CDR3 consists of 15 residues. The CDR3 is CASDLSYGVRDTQYF. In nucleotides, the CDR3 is TGTGCCAGCGACTTATCCTACGGGGTGAGAGATACGCAGTATTTT.

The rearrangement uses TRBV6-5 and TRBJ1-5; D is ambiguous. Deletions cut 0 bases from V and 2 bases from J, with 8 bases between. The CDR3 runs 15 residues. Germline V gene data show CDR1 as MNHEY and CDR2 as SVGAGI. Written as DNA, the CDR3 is TGTGCCAGCAGTTACTCTCAAGTTGGCAATCAGCCCCAGCATTTT. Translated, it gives CASSYSQVGNQPQHF.

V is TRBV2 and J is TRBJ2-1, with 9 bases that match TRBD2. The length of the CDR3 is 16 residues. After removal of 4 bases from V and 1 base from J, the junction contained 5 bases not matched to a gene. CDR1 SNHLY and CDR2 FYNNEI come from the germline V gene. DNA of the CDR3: TGTGCCAGCAGTGGCTATAGCGGGGGATCCTACAATGAGCAGTTCTTC. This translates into CASSGYSGGSYNEQFF.

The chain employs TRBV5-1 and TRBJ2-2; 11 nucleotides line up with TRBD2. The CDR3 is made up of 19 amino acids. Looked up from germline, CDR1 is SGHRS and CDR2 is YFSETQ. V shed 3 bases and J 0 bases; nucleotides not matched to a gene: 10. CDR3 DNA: TGCGCCAGCAGCTCGATGTCTCTAGCGGGGGGTACGAACACCGGGGAGCTGTTTTTT. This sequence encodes CASSSMSLAGGTNTGELFF.

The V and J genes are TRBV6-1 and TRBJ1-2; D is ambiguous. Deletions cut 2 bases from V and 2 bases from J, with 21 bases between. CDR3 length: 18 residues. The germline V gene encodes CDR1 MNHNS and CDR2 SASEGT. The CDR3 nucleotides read TGTGCCAGCAGTGAATCCCTACCGAGGTTAGGGTCCAACTATGGCTACACCTTC. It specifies CASSESLPRLGSNYGYTF.

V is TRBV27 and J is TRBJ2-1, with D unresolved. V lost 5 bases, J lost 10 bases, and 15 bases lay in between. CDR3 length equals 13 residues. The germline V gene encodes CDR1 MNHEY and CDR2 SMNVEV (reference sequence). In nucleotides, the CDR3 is TGTGCCAGCAGTCCGTCAATAGACGAAGAGCAGTTCTTC. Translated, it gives CASSPSIDEEQFF.

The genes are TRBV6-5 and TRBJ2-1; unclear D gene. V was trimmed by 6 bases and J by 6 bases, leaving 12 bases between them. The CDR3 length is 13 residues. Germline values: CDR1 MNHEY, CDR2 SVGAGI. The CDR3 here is CASRRIGVNEQFF. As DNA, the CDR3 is TGTGCCAGCAGGAGGATTGGGGTCAATGAGCAGTTCTTC.

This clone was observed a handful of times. This chain's CDR3 is CASRRTVLLYEQYV. CDR3 nucleotides: TGTGCCAGCAGACGGACGGTGTTACTCTACGAGCAGTACGTC. This chain joins TRBV6-1 and TRBJ2-7; no clear D. V lost 6 bases and J 3 bases, leaving 15 bases between the germline ends. CDR1 is MNHNS and CDR2 is SASEGT in the germline V gene. CDR3 size: 14 residues.

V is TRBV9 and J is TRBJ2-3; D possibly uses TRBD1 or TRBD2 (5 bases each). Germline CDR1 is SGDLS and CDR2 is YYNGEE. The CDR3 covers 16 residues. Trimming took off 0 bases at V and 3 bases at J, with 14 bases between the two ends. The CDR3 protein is CASSVGEGRETDTQYF. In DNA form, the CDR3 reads TGTGCCAGCAGCGTAGGTGAGGGCAGGGAGACAGATACGCAGTATTTT.

For the CDR3, the DNA is TGTGCCAGCAGTCCCGGGGGGAACACTGAAGCTTTCTTT. It is translated as CASSPGGNTEAFF. The chain has TRBV7-9 and TRBJ1-1, with a weak D call TRBD1 (5 bases). V gave up 6 bases and J gave up 1 base, with 9 bases separating them. This CDR3 has 13 residues. CDR1 and CDR2 from the germline V gene are SEHNR and FQNEAQ (reference sequence).

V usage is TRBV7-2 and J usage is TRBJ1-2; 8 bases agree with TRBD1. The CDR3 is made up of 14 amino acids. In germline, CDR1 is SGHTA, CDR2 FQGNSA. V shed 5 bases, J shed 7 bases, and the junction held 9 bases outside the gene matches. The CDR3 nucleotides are TGTGCCAGCAGCCCGCACTCGGACAGGGCTGGCTACACCTTC. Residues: CASSPHSDRAGYTF.

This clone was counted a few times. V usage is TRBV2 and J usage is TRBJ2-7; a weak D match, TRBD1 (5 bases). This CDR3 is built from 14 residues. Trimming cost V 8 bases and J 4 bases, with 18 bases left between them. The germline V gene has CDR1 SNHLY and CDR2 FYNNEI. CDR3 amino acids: CASLDREAGYEQYV. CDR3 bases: TGTGCCAGCCTTGACAGAGAAGCTGGTTACGAGCAGTACGTC.

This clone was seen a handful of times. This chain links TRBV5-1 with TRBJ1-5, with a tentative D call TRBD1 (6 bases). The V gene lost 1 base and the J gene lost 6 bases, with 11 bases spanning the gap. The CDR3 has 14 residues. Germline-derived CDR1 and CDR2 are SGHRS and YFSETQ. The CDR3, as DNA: TGCGCCAGCAGCTTGTCGGGGGGCATTCAGCCCCAGCATTTT. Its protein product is CASSLSGGIQPQHF.

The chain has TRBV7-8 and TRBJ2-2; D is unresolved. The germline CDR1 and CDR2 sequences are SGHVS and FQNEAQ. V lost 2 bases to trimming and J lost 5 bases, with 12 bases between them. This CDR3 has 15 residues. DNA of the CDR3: TGTGCCAGCAGCTTAATCGGCCTAGGGACCGGGGAGCTGTTTTTT. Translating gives CASSLIGLGTGELFF.

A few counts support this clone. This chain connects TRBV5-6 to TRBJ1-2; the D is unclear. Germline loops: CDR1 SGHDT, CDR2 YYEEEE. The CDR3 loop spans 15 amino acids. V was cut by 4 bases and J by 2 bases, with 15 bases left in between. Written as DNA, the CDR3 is TGTGCCAGCAGCAGGACCGAAACATTAAACTATGGCTACACCTTC. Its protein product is CASSRTETLNYGYTF.

The CDR3 loop reads CASSPLAGSADTQYF. The CDR3 DNA sequence: TGTGCCAGCAGCCCGTTGGCCGGTAGCGCAGATACGCAGTATTTT. The genes are TRBV9 and TRBJ2-3; perhaps TRBD2 as D (5 bases). V lost 4 bases and J lost 4, with 16 bases in between. The germline CDR1 and CDR2 sequences are SGDLS and YYNGEE. The CDR3 is 15 residues long. The full variable domain, rest sourced from reference TRBV9 and TRBJ2-3, is DSGVTQTPKHLITATGQRVTLRCSPRSGDLSVYWYQQSLDQGLQFLIQYYNGEERAKGNILERFSAQQFPDLHSELNLSSLELGDSALYFCASSPLAGSADTQYFGPGTRLTVL.

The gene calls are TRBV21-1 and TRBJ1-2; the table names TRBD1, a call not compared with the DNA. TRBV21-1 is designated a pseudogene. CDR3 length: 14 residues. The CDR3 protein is CASSKAGQAYGYTF. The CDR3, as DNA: TGTGCCAGCAGCAAAGCTGGGCAGGCCTATGGCTACACCTTC.

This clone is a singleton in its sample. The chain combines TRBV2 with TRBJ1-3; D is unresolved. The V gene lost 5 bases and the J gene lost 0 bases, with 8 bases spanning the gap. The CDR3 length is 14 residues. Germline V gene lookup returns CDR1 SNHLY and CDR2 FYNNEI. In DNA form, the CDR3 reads TGTGCCAGCAGTTCATCCAGCTCTGGAAACACCATATATTTT. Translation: CASSSSSSGNTIYF.

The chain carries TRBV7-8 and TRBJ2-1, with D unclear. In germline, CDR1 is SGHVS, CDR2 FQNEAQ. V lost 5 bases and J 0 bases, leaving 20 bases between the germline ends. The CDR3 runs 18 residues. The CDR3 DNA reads TGTGCCAGCAGCCCAACTTCTAGGGCTTCTAGCTCCTACAATGAGCAGTTCTTC. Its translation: CASSPTSRASSSYNEQFF.

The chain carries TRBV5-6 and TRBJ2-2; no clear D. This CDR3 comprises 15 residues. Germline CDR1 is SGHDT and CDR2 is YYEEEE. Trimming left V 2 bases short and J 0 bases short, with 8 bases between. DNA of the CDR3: TGTGCCAGCAGCTTCGGACGGCCGAACACCGGGGAGCTGTTTTTT. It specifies CASSFGRPNTGELFF.

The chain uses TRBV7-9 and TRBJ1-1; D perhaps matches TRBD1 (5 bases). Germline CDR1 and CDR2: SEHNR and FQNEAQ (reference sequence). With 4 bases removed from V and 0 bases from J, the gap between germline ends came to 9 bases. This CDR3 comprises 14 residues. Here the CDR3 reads CASSWGRLNTEAFF. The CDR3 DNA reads TGTGCCAGCAGCTGGGGACGGTTGAACACTGAAGCTTTCTTT.

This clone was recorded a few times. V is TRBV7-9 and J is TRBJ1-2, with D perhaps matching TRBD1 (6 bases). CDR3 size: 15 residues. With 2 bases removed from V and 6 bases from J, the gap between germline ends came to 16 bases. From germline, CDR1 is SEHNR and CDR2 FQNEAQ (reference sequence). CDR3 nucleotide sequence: TGTGCCAGCAGCTTATCAGCAAGGGGGATGAATGGCTACACCTTC. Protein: CASSLSARGMNGYTF. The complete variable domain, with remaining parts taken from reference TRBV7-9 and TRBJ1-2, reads DTGVSQNPRHKITKRGQNVTFRCDPISEHNRLYWYRQTLGQGPEFLTYFQNEAQLEKSRLLSDRFSAERPKGSFSTLEIQRTEQGDSAMYLCASSLSARGMNGYTFGSGTRLTVV.

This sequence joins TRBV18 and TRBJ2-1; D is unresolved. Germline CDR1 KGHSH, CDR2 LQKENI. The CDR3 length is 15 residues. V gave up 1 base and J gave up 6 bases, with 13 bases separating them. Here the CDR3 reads CASSPQGTDGNEQFF. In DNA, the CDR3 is TGTGCCAGCTCACCACAGGGAACGGATGGCAATGAGCAGTTCTTC.

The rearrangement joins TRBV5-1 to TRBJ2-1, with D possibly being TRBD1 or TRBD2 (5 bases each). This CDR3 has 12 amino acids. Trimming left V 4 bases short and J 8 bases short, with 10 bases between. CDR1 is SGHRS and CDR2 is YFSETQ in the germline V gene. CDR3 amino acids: CASSPGTDEQFF. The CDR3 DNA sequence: TGCGCCAGCAGCCCTGGGACGGATGAGCAGTTCTTC.

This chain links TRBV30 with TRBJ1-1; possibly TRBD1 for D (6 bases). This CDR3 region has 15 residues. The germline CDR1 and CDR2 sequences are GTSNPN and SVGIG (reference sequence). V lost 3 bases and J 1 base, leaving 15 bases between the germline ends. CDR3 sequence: CAWRDRYPTNTEAFF. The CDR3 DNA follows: TGTGCCTGGAGAGACAGGTATCCCACGAACACTGAAGCTTTCTTT.